This TCR beta chain was recorded in a study of blood T cell repertoires in COVID-19. Overall study: Acute and convalescent COVID-19 samples came from the United States, Italy and Spain.

The data were produced by immunoSEQ multiplex PCR, yet TCRdb's version contains in-frame clones alone and is incomplete. The sample records roughly 120,000 clones, roughly 88% being singletons. The specimen was peripheral blood. This TCR derives from a human donor in a cohort sampled during active COVID-19.

In DNA, the CDR3 is TGTGCCAGCAGTGAACAAGGCGGGGTTAGCACAGATACGCAGTATTTT. Translation: CASSEQGGVSTDTQYF. V gene TRBV2 combines with J gene TRBJ2-3, with a weak D call TRBD2 (6 bases). Trimming cost V 2 bases and J 0 bases, with 12 bases left between them. CDR1 and CDR2 from the germline V gene are SNHLY and FYNNEI. The CDR3 has 16 amino acids.